Presented here are 28 T cell receptor beta chains from one specimen sequenced in a study of neurological immune-mediated disorders. Specified time point: longitudinal time-point 1 (baseline). TCRdb re-called the 5' RACE reads with MiXCR, one entry per CDR3 protein. Of approximately 70,000 distinct CDR3 sequences listed, approximately 10% are singletons. Sequenced input: PBMCs. Receptor source: a man aged 30-40 years in good health.

This clonotype was detected ten times or more. In DNA form, the CDR3 reads TGCAGCGTAGGGGACAGGGAACTCAATGAGCAGTTCTTC. It specifies CSVGDRELNEQFF. The chain is built from TRBV29-1 and TRBJ2-1; TRBD1 agrees at 9 bases. J gave up 6 bases and V 6 bases, and 6 bases lay outside the gene matches. The CDR3 length is 13 residues. Germline loops: CDR1 SQVTM, CDR2 ANQGSEA.

This clonotype has just a few counts. V usage is TRBV18 and J usage is TRBJ2-7; 10 nucleotides agree with TRBD1. The CDR3 contains 15 residues. CDR1 KGHSH and CDR2 LQKENI come from the germline V gene. The J segment lost 3 bases and the V segment lost 4 bases, leaving 6 bases of the junction unmatched. The CDR3 sequence is CASSLVRTGGYEQYF. In nucleotides, the CDR3 is TGTGCCAGCTCACTCGTCCGGACAGGGGGCTACGAGCAGTACTTC.

This clonotype was counted many times. The chain employs TRBV5-1 and TRBJ2-5; the match to TRBD1 covers 10 bases. Trimming took 0 bases from V and 5 from J; bases not matched to a gene: 4. This CDR3 has 15 residues. Germline V gives CDR1 SGHRS, CDR2 YFSETQ. The DNA for the CDR3 is TGCGCCAGCAGCTTGGCCCGGGACAGGGGTGAGACCCAGTACTTC. It specifies CASSLARDRGETQYF.

Ten or more counts support this clonotype. This chain connects TRBV5-1 to TRBJ2-3; a weak D match, TRBD1 (6 bases). V was trimmed by 4 bases and J by 2 bases, leaving 17 bases between them. The CDR3 extends over 16 amino acids. Germline CDR1 SGHRS, CDR2 YFSETQ. DNA for the CDR3: TGCGCCAGCAGCGGACGGGACAAAGACCTCACAGATACGCAGTATTTT. As protein: CASSGRDKDLTDTQYF.

This clonotype was detected ten times or more. This chain uses TRBV24-1 with TRBJ2-3; 9 nucleotides line up with TRBD2. The V segment lost 2 bases and the J segment 1 base; nucleotides outside the gene matches: 0. This CDR3 has 15 amino acids. Germline CDR1 reads KGHDR; CDR2 reads SFDVKD. The CDR3 sequence: CATSDWTSGTDTQYF. Written as DNA, the CDR3 is TGTGCCACCAGTGATTGGACTAGCGGCACAGATACGCAGTATTTT.

This clonotype occurred many times. The chain links TRBV5-1 to TRBJ1-1; D gene unclear. Germline V gives CDR1 SGHRS, CDR2 YFSETQ. The CDR3 totals 14 residues. V lost 4 bases, J lost 4 bases, and 14 bases lay in between. CDR3 sequence reads: CASSPPPGGTEAFF. CDR3 DNA: TGCGCCAGCAGCCCCCCCCCGGGTGGCACTGAAGCTTTCTTT. Full variable domain (outside the CDR3, taken from reference TRBV5-1 and TRBJ1-1): KAGVTQTPRYLIKTRGQQVTLSCSPISGHRSVSWYQQTPGQGLQFLFEYFSETQRNKGNFPGRFSGRQFSNSRSEMNVSTLELGDSALYLCASSPPPGGTEAFFGQGTRLTVV.

The genes are TRBV5-6 and TRBJ2-1, with 7 positions matching TRBD2. V lost 3 bases, J lost 4 bases, and 4 bases stayed unmatched. The V gene's germline CDR1 is SGHDT and CDR2 YYEEEE. The CDR3 has 14 residues. The CDR3 bases are TGTGCCAGCAGCTGGGGGAGGGGATACAATGAGCAGTTCTTC. Its translation: CASSWGRGYNEQFF.

In its sample, this clonotype was seen many times. This rearrangement joins TRBV5-5 to TRBJ1-1, with D unclear. The V end was cut by 4 bases, the J end by 1 base, with 5 bases between. Germline V gives CDR1 SGHKS, CDR2 YYEKEE (reference sequence). CDR3 length equals 12 residues. The CDR3 spells CASSLKNTEAFF. The CDR3, as DNA: TGTGCCAGCAGCCTGAAGAACACTGAAGCTTTCTTT.

This rearrangement joins TRBV7-6 to TRBJ2-1; 12 positions agree with TRBD2. Germline V CDR1 and CDR2: SGHVS, FNYEAQ. The V segment lost 0 bases and the J segment 0 bases; nucleotides outside the gene matches: 9. This CDR3 is built from 20 residues. CDR3 protein: CASSLARLAGGPSSYNEQFF. The CDR3 nucleotides are TGTGCCAGCAGCTTAGCTCGGCTAGCGGGAGGGCCAAGCTCCTACAATGAGCAGTTCTTC.

This clonotype was seen many times. The rearrangement joins TRBV27 to TRBJ2-5; TRBD2 matches at 14 bases. Looked up from germline, CDR1 is MNHEY and CDR2 is SMNVEV (reference sequence). This CDR3 contains 15 residues. With V trimmed by 3 bases and J by 4 bases, 1 base remained unmatched. DNA for the CDR3: TGTGCCAGCAGTTTGGGACTAGCGGGAGTAGAGACCCAGTACTTC. This gives the protein CASSLGLAGVETQYF.

In the case of this clonotype: A much larger clonotype is one base distant, so this may be a read error. The V and J genes are TRBV7-9 and TRBJ2-5; a possible D gene is TRBD2 (5 bases). The CDR3 contains 13 residues. CDR1 SEHNR and CDR2 FQNEAQ come from the germline V gene (reference sequence). CDR3 sequence: CASSLAGWETRYF. The CDR3 region has the DNA TGTGCCAGCAGCTTAGCAGGGTGGGAGACCCGGTACTTC. The full variable domain, rest sourced from reference TRBV7-9 and TRBJ2-5, is DTGVSQNPRHKITKRGQNVTFRCDPISEHNRLYWYRQTLGQGPEFLTYFQNEAQLEKSRLLSDRFSAERPKGSFSTLEIQRTEQGDSAMYLCASSLAGWETRYFGPGTRLLVL.

This clonotype has at least ten counts. This chain joins TRBV5-1 and TRBJ2-7, with D possibly being TRBD1 or TRBD2 (5 bases each). The V gene's germline CDR1 is SGHRS and CDR2 YFSETQ. V dropped 4 bases and J dropped 3 bases, with 17 bases sitting between them. This CDR3 spans 15 amino acids. This CDR3 reads CASSPPGPINYEQYF. The CDR3 DNA reads as TGCGCCAGCAGCCCCCCGGGACCGATAAACTACGAGCAGTACTTC.

This clonotype was detected many times. The chain couples TRBV20-1 to TRBJ2-7; D possibly corresponds to TRBD2 (5 bases). Germline V gene lookup returns CDR1 DFQATT and CDR2 SNEGSKA (reference sequence). V lost 3 bases and J lost 5, with 23 bases in between. CDR3 size: 16 residues. The CDR3 sequence is CSASSPGGRGSDEQYF. CDR3 nucleotides: TGCAGTGCTAGTAGTCCCGGTGGGAGAGGTAGCGACGAGCAGTACTTC.

This clonotype was seen repeatedly, ten times or more. The CDR3 protein is CASRYGQGSDTQYF. CDR3 DNA sequence: TGTGCCAGCAGATATGGACAGGGCTCAGATACGCAGTATTTT. The chain couples TRBV5-6 to TRBJ2-3; the match to TRBD1 covers 8 bases. The germline CDR1 and CDR2 sequences are SGHDT and YYEEEE. V was clipped by 5 bases and J by 4 bases; unmatched bases: 6. The CDR3 sequence is 14 residues long.

This clonotype is medium-sized (0.01 to 0.1%) in the sample. The V call is TRBV7-2, the J call TRBJ1-5; 8 bases are a match to TRBD1. In germline, CDR1 is SGHTA, CDR2 FQGNSA. Trimming took 1 base from V and 9 from J; bases not matched to a gene: 11. CDR3 size: 16 residues. CDR3 DNA: TGTGCCAGCAGCTTAGGAGGACAGGGCCGGGGCGGGCCCCAGCATTTT. Translation gives CASSLGGQGRGGPQHF.

This clonotype was seen at least ten times. V usage is TRBV15 and J usage is TRBJ1-5; D is ambiguous. Trimming took 0 bases from V and 2 from J, leaving 11 bases between them. Germline CDR1 LNHNV, CDR2 YYDKDF (reference sequence). The CDR3 length is 16 residues. The CDR3 coding sequence is TGTGCCACCAGCAGAGATGTAGGGAGCGGCAATCAGCCCCAGCATTTT. Its translation is CATSRDVGSGNQPQHF. The full variable domain, rest sourced from reference TRBV15 and TRBJ1-5, is DAMVIQNPRYQVTQFGKPVTLSCSQTLNHNVMYWYQQKSSQAPKLLFHYYDKDFNNEADTPDNFQSRRPNTSFCFLDIRSPGLGDTAMYLCATSRDVGSGNQPQHFGDGTRLSIL.

This clonotype has a count of ten or more. The chain joins TRBV3-1 to TRBJ1-2; D is possibly TRBD1 (6 bases). The V end lost 4 bases, the J end lost 3 bases, and 24 bases lay between the germline ends. CDR1 and CDR2 from the germline V gene are LGHDT and YNNKEL (reference sequence). The CDR3 covers 18 residues. CDR3: CASSPEVRAGAVYYGYTF. DNA for the CDR3: TGTGCCAGCAGCCCCGAGGTGAGGGCGGGGGCCGTGTACTATGGCTACACCTTC.

This clonotype came up once. The chain couples TRBV20-1 to TRBJ2-1, with 11 bases aligning to TRBD2. The germline gives CDR1 DFQATT, CDR2 SNEGSKA (reference sequence). Unmatched junction bases numbered 10, after V lost 1 base and J lost 8 bases. The CDR3 totals 16 residues. The CDR3 here is CSARATSGRFVHEQFF. The CDR3 DNA is TGCAGTGCTAGAGCAACTAGCGGGAGATTCGTCCATGAGCAGTTCTTC.

This clonotype appeared many times. The chain couples TRBV29-1 to TRBJ1-3, with D hard to call. CDR3 length: 13 residues. V lost 3 bases, J lost 4 bases, and 10 bases lay in between. Germline V lookup: CDR1 SQVTM, CDR2 ANQGSEA. CDR3 DNA sequence: TGCAGCGTTGATTGGGGATCCGGAAACACCATATATTTT. This codes for CSVDWGSGNTIYF.

This clonotype has at least ten counts. This chain uses TRBV20-1 with TRBJ1-2, with TRBD1 identical over 7 bases. There are 13 residues in the CDR3. J lost 4 bases, V lost 4 bases, and 6 bases had no gene match. Germline V lookup: CDR1 DFQATT, CDR2 SNEGSKA (reference sequence). CDR3 in DNA: TGCAGTGCTACCAGACAGGGTCTCTATGGCTACACCTTC. Residues: CSATRQGLYGYTF.

This clonotype was observed at least ten times. This chain joins TRBV12-3 or TRBV12-4 and TRBJ1-4, with D possibly matching TRBD1 (5 bases). The CDR3 runs to 14 residues. Deletions cut 3 bases from V and 5 bases from J, with 10 bases between. This CDR3 reads CASSFGRGNEKLFF. The CDR3 DNA reads as TGTGCCAGCAGTTTTGGTCGGGGGAATGAAAAACTGTTTTTT.

This clonotype came up many times. The V and J genes are TRBV28 and TRBJ2-3; TRBD1 might be the D (6 bases). Germline V CDR1 and CDR2: MDHEN, SYDVKM. This CDR3 has 13 residues. Trimming removed 6 bases from V and 2 bases from J, with 9 bases in between. The CDR3 DNA follows: TGTGCCAGCAGAAACAGGGTCACAGATACGCAGTATTTT. This codes for CASRNRVTDTQYF.

Concerning this clonotype: Compared with germline, one end of the junction differs, possibly owing to a read error. V and J are TRBV10-3 and TRBJ2-1, with D possibly TRBD2 on 6 matching bases. The CDR3 runs to 14 residues. The germline CDR1 and CDR2 sequences are ENHRY and SYGVKD. CDR3 in DNA: TGTGCCACAGGGAGAGGAGGGGATTACAATGAGCAGTTATTC. Its protein product is CATGRGGDYNEQLF.

This clonotype was observed many times. The chain carries TRBV5-1 and TRBJ2-1; D is unresolved. V was clipped by 4 bases and J by 0 bases, with 17 bases between them. Germline CDR1 SGHRS, CDR2 YFSETQ. The CDR3 is 17 residues long. This chain's CDR3 is CASSAEPGLSSYNEQFF. In DNA, the CDR3 is TGCGCCAGCAGCGCCGAGCCTGGTCTCAGCTCCTACAATGAGCAGTTCTTC.

In this sample, this clonotype turned up many times. CDR3 sequence (DNA): TGTGCCAGCTCACCATCTTCACCGGGACTAGCGATCCAGCAGTACTTC. It is translated as CASSPSSPGLAIQQYF. The chain uses TRBV18 and TRBJ2-7; 10 nucleotides agree with TRBD2. Per germline, CDR1 KGHSH and CDR2 LQKENI. The CDR3 runs to 16 residues. Trimming took 2 bases from V and 8 from J; bases not matched to a gene: 12.

The chain combines TRBV15 with TRBJ2-1, with 9 bases matching TRBD1. This CDR3 spans 14 amino acids. In germline, CDR1 is LNHNV, CDR2 YYDKDF (reference sequence). CDR3 coding DNA: TGTGTAGCCTGCCGGGACAGGGTCCTCAATGAGCAGTTCTTC. Its protein product is CVACRDRVLNEQFF.

This clonotype was picked up many times. This chain connects TRBV3-1 to TRBJ2-7; possible D gene TRBD2, 7 bases. With 4 bases removed from V and 4 bases from J, the gap between germline ends came to 17 bases. This CDR3 comprises 15 residues. In germline, CDR1 is LGHDT, CDR2 YNNKEL (reference sequence). The CDR3 loop reads CASSPGGGSTYEQYF. CDR3 in DNA: TGTGCCAGCAGCCCGGGGGGCGGGAGTACTTACGAGCAGTACTTC.

The chain joins TRBV20-1 to TRBJ2-1; 11 bases map to TRBD2. Germline CDR1 is DFQATT and CDR2 is SNEGSKA (reference sequence). The CDR3 runs 17 residues. Trimming took 5 bases from V and 4 from J; bases not matched to a gene: 13. This CDR3 reads CSAATETRLAGYNEQFF. The CDR3 DNA reads TGCAGTGCTGCGACAGAGACCCGACTAGCGGGATACAATGAGCAGTTCTTC.